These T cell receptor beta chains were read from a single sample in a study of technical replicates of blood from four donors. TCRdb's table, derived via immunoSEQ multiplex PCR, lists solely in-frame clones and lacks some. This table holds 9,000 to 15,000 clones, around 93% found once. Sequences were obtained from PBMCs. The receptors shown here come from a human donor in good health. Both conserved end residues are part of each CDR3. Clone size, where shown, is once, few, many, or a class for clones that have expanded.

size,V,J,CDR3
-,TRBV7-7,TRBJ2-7,CASSLSGSGNEQYF
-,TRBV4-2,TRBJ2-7,CASSQDRGPVYEQYF
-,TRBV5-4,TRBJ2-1,CACGSDEQFF
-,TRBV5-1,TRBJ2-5,CASSLRASGSLETQYF
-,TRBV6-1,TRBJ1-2,CASSEDRRRSDYGYTF
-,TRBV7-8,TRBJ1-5,CASSLGGGSNQPQHF
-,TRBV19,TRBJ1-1,CASSIQGAGEAFF
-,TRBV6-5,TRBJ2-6,CASSLASGANVLTF
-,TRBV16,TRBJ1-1,CASSRSVGTGVGTEAFF
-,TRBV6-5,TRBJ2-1,CASSISSGTYNEQFF
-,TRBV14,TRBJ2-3,CASSQEASGRSILAGGYRTQYF
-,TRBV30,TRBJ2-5,CAWSKQGETQYF
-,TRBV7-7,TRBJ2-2,CASTSGDSNTGELFF
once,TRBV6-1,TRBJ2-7,CASSEFTGQGAINEQYF
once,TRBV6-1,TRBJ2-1,CASSEAVSDEQFF
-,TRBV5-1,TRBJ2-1,CASSFEDIQVDEQFF
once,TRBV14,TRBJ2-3,CASSLRPGQSTDTQYF
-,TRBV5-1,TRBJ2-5,CASSVGVSIETQYF
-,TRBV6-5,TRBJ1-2,CASSDRFYGYTF
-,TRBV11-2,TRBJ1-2,CASTQTGVGAYGYTF
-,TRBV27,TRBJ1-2,CASSETGSYGYTF
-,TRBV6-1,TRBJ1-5,CASSGGQGADQPQHF